This T cell receptor (beta chain) derives from a study of blood T cell repertoires in COVID-19. The overall study: Sites in the United States, Italy and Spain provided acute and convalescent COVID-19 samples. T cells, B-cell-depleted T cells, or PBMCs provided the cDNA or gDNA that served as material.

V trimming: 0 bases; J trimming: 7 bases; junction bases outside the gene matches: 12. This CDR3 comprises 19 residues. In the authors' workflow: Researchers report that nucleated cell counts were estimated from reference gene primer amplification. The data were produced by immunoSEQ multiplex PCR, yet TCRdb's version contains in-frame clones alone and is incomplete. V and J calls and clone size are copied from that table; D and trimming were computed from the DNA. The data contain under 85,000 clones, about 86% of them singletons. The source of this sequence is an elderly man with active or convalescent COVID-19. Sample: peripheral blood. V and J are TRBV23-1 and TRBJ2-2, with 12 bases aligning to TRBD1. TRBV23-1 is sorted into the ORF group, with uncertain function. The CDR3 nucleotides are TGCGCCAGCAGTCAATCAGGGACAGGGGGCGGGGTTCTTGGCGGGGAGCTGTTTTTT. Residues: CASSQSGTGGGVLGGELFF.